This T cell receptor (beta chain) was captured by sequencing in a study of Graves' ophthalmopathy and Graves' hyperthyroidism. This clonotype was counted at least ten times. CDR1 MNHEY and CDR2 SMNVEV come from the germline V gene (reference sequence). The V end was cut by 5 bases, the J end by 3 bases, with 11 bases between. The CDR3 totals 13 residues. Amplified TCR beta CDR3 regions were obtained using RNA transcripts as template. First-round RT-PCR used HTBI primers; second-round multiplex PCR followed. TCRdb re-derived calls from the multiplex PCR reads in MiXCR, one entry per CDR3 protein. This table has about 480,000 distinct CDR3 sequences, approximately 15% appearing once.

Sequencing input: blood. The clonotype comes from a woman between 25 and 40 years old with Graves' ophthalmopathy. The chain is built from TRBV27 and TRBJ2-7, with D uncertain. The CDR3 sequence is CASSPTKSYEQYF. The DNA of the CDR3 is TGTGCCAGCAGTCCGACAAAAAGCTACGAGCAGTACTTC.